The 7 T cell receptor beta chains presented below share a single source sample, sequenced in a study of response to subunit inactivated influenza vaccine. One entry per CDR3 protein results from TCRdb running MiXCR on the RT-PCR reads. The repertoire holds 500,000 to 750,000 distinct CDR3 sequences, with 13% to 15% as singletons. The sample was PBMCs from blood, taken about 13 days after vaccination. Source of these receptors: a man over 45 who received an inactivated influenza vaccine.

This clonotype was counted many times. The chain couples TRBV11-2 to TRBJ2-3; 10 bases map to TRBD2. The CDR3 runs to 18 residues. Germline V gene sequence: CDR1 SGHAT, CDR2 FQNNGV. Losses at the gene ends were 5 bases for V and 2 bases for J; bases not matched to a gene: 13. DNA for the CDR3: TGTGCCAGCAGCCCCACGGTAGGACTAGCGGTAAACACAGATACGCAGTATTTT. Its translation: CASSPTVGLAVNTDTQYF.

Only a few counts were recorded for this clonotype. The genes are TRBV12-3 or TRBV12-4 and TRBJ2-2; no clear D gene. This CDR3 region has 13 residues. Trimming removed 6 bases at V and 3 bases at J, with 8 bases between. CDR3 residues: CASRPDHTGELFF. The CDR3 coding sequence is TGTGCCAGCAGACCTGACCACACCGGGGAGCTGTTTTTT.

There are a few counts of this clonotype. The rearrangement uses TRBV4-2 and TRBJ1-1, with D perhaps TRBD1 (6 bases). Germline V gene lookup returns CDR1 LGHNA and CDR2 YNFKEQ. Between the trimmed V and J ends, which lost 4 bases and 1 base, there was a span of 10 bases. CDR3 length: 14 amino acids. The CDR3 coding sequence is TGTGCCAGCAGCCCAGGGGTGACGAACACTGAAGCTTTCTTT. Protein product: CASSPGVTNTEAFF.

In this sample, this clonotype turned up a few times. The chain has TRBV7-2 and TRBJ1-1; D is unresolved. Germline V gives CDR1 SGHTA, CDR2 FQGNSA. The CDR3 sequence is 14 residues long. V lost 1 base and J 5 bases, leaving 11 bases between the germline ends. Here the CDR3 reads CASSLVTLGTEAFF. The CDR3 DNA is TGTGCCAGCAGCTTAGTGACCTTAGGTACTGAAGCTTTCTTT.

This clonotype was observed at least ten times. The chain combines TRBV2 with TRBJ2-3; D gene ambiguous. Germline assignment: CDR1 SNHLY and CDR2 FYNNEI. The CDR3 spans 12 residues. Trimming shortened V by 2 bases and J by 5 bases, and 5 bases separated the two germline ends. The CDR3, as DNA: TGTGCCAGCAGTGAAAACGTAGATACGCAGTATTTT. This sequence encodes CASSENVDTQYF.

The table lists this clonotype with many counts. The J gene is TRBJ2-7, the V gene TRBV12-3 or TRBV12-4, with D uncertain. Trimming left V 6 bases short and J 3 bases short, with 6 bases between. The CDR3 is 11 residues long. CDR3 amino acids: CASSSYYEQYF. In DNA form, the CDR3 reads TGTGCCAGCAGCTCATACTACGAGCAGTACTTC.

This clonotype was seen at least ten times. The gene calls are TRBV6-5 and TRBJ1-1; D perhaps matches TRBD1 (5 bases). Germline values: CDR1 MNHEY, CDR2 SVGAGI. This CDR3 has 10 amino acids. The CDR3 coding sequence is TGTACCATGGGGGACACTGAAGCTTTCTTT. Its translation is CTMGDTEAFF.